Below, one TCR beta chain is given with its context. In the original workflow: From reference gene primer amplification, estimates of nucleated cell counts were derived. The assay was immunoSEQ multiplex PCR, and TCRdb's table has in-frame clones only and misses some. V, J and clone size reflect that table, while D and trimming were determined from the DNA. Of approximately 170,000 clones in the sample, around 80% were seen once. This record belongs to a study of blood T cell repertoires in COVID-19. Study as a whole: Sites in the United States, Italy and Spain provided acute and convalescent COVID-19 samples. Sources were T cells, B-cell-depleted T cells, or PBMCs; the material itself was cDNA or gDNA.

There are 12 residues in the CDR3. V was cut by 8 bases and J by 4 bases, with 11 bases left in between. Germline CDR1 is WNHNN and CDR2 is SYGVQD (reference sequence). This receptor was obtained from a woman between 45 and 60 years old with acute or convalescent COVID-19. The chain uses TRBV10-1 and TRBJ1-2; no clear D gene. Specimen: peripheral blood. The CDR3 reads CASSSGSYGYTF. Written as DNA, the CDR3 is TGCGCCAGCTCCTCGGGTTCCTATGGCTACACCTTC.